This TCR beta chain stems from a study of T cells in Graves' hyperthyroidism and ophthalmopathy. The TCR beta CDR3 regions underwent amplification using RNA transcripts as the source. When the TCR CDR3 underwent first-round RT-PCR, the HTBI primer set was used. TCRdb recomputed calls from the multiplex PCR reads with MiXCR, one row per CDR3 protein. The sample consists of around 540,000 distinct CDR3 sequences, about 43% of them appearing once. The clonotype was recovered from a woman aged 18 to 35 with Graves' hyperthyroidism. The sequencing input was peripheral blood or thyroid tissue (not recorded which).

The CDR3 is CASSPSAGGPYEQYF. In nucleotides, the CDR3 is TGTGCCAGCAGCCCATCGGCGGGAGGGCCCTACGAGCAGTACTTC. This sequence joins TRBV7-6 and TRBJ2-7, with 9 bases aligning to TRBD2. Germline-derived CDR1 and CDR2 are SGHVS and FNYEAQ. The trim removed 5 bases at V and 2 bases at J, leaving 7 bases unmatched. CDR3 length: 15 amino acids.